Shown below are 12 T cell receptor beta chains from a single sample sequenced in a study of T cell changes during pregnancy in multiple sclerosis. Measured with immunoSEQ multiplex PCR; TCRdb has only the in-frame clones, and not every one. Of tens of thousands of clones in the sample, under 95% are singletons; the top ten hold roughly 1.4%. Sequencing used peripheral blood, obtained in the third trimester of pregnancy. These receptors all stem from a female donor with multiple sclerosis, enrolled in a pregnancy study.

The chain has TRBV11-2 and TRBJ1-6; TRBD1 aligns across 8 bases. The CDR3 contains 14 residues. Per germline, CDR1 SGHAT and CDR2 FQNNGV. The ends lost 2 bases at V and 15 bases at J; junction bases unmatched: 9. The CDR3 spells CASSLSATGAFLHF. As DNA, the CDR3 is TGTGCCAGCAGCTTATCGGCGACAGGGGCTTTCCTCCACTTT. Using reference TRBV11-2 and TRBJ1-6 for the parts outside the CDR3, the full variable domain is EAGVAQSPRYKIIEKRQSVAFWCNPISGHATLYWYQQILGQGPKLLIQFQNNGVVDDSQLPKDRFSAERLKGVDSTLKIQPAKLEDSAVYLCASSLSATGAFLHFGNGTRLTVT.

This clone showed up just a few times. The chain joins TRBV7-2 to TRBJ2-7, with 9 bases fitting TRBD1. The CDR3 has 15 residues. V trimming: 4 bases; J trimming: 2 bases; junction bases outside the gene matches: 6. Germline loops: CDR1 SGHTA, CDR2 FQGNSA. The chain's CDR3 is CASSWAGTGTYEQYF. CDR3 DNA sequence: TGTGCCAGCAGCTGGGCCGGGACAGGGACCTACGAGCAGTACTTC.

This chain connects TRBV5-1 to TRBJ2-1; D may be TRBD2 (6 bases). CDR3 length equals 15 residues. V was cut by 0 bases and J by 4 bases, with 11 bases left in between. CDR1 SGHRS and CDR2 YFSETQ come from the germline V gene. CDR3 sequence reads: CASSLGGGGYNEQFF. CDR3 sequence (DNA): TGCGCCAGCAGCTTGGGGGGAGGTGGGTACAATGAGCAGTTCTTC.

The J gene is TRBJ2-2, the V gene TRBV7-6, with a weak D call TRBD1 (5 bases). The CDR3 has 15 residues. Per the germline V gene, CDR1 is SGHVS and CDR2 is FNYEAQ. Trimming took off 5 bases at V and 5 bases at J, with 15 bases between the two ends. This CDR3 is CASSTLPRGTGELFF. Here the CDR3 DNA reads TGTGCCAGCAGCACACTCCCTAGGGGAACCGGGGAGCTGTTTTTT. The full variable domain, in which reference TRBV7-6 and TRBJ2-2 provide the parts outside the CDR3, is GAGVSQSPRYKVTKRGQDVALRCDPISGHVSLYWYRQALGQGPEFLTYFNYEAQQDKSGLPNDRFSAERPEGSISTLTIQRTEQRDSAMYRCASSTLPRGTGELFFGEGSRLTVL.

The J gene is TRBJ1-6, the V gene TRBV18, with 9 bases matching TRBD1. The CDR3 is made up of 15 amino acids. Looked up from germline, CDR1 is KGHSH and CDR2 is LQKENI. With 6 bases clipped from V and 8 bases from J, the junction kept 8 bases outside the gene matches. The CDR3 sequence: CASSLQGAFDSPLHF. Written as DNA, the CDR3 is TGTGCCAGCTCTCTACAGGGGGCTTTTGATTCACCCCTCCACTTT.

The J gene is TRBJ2-5, the V gene TRBV6-5; 8 bases are shared with TRBD2. The CDR3 consists of 16 residues. J gave up 4 bases and V 4 bases, and 11 bases lay outside the gene matches. Per the germline V gene, CDR1 is MNHEY and CDR2 is SVGAGI. CDR3 amino acids: CASSFSLPSGGETQYF. CDR3 bases: TGTGCCAGCAGTTTCTCTTTACCCAGCGGGGGAGAGACCCAGTACTTC.

This clone was counted once. CDR3 DNA sequence: TGTGCCATCAGGTCCAAGACAGGGGCCGCCACCGGGGAGCTGTTTTTT. Protein: CAIRSKTGAATGELFF. The chain joins TRBV10-3 to TRBJ2-2; TRBD1 matches at 8 bases. Germline CDR1 reads ENHRY; CDR2 reads SYGVKD. The CDR3 runs 16 residues. The V segment lost 6 bases and the J segment 4 bases; nucleotides outside the gene matches: 10.

The count of this clone is one. Here the CDR3 DNA reads TGTGCCAGCAGTGTGCGGGGGACCCCCGACGAGCAGTACTTC. It translates to CASSVRGTPDEQYF. The rearrangement links TRBV6-1 to TRBJ2-7, with 7 nucleotides matching TRBD2. The CDR3 spans 14 residues. Trimming took 4 bases from V and 5 from J; bases not matched to a gene: 8. Per germline, CDR1 MNHNS and CDR2 SASEGT.

The chain joins TRBV5-1 to TRBJ1-2, with D uncertain. The V gene lost 4 bases and the J gene lost 0 bases, with 13 bases spanning the gap. The length of the CDR3 is 15 residues. The germline V gene encodes CDR1 SGHRS and CDR2 YFSETQ. The CDR3 loop is CASSILGLANYGYTF. The CDR3 DNA follows: TGCGCCAGCAGCATCCTAGGACTAGCTAACTATGGCTACACCTTC.

This sequence joins TRBV7-8 and TRBJ2-7; 10 positions match TRBD2. Germline CDR1 is SGHVS and CDR2 is FQNEAQ. This CDR3 spans 14 amino acids. V was clipped by 5 bases and J by 3 bases; unmatched bases: 4. The CDR3 bases are TGTGCCAGCAGCATAGAGCGGGGGGGCTACGAGCAGTACTTC. This sequence encodes CASSIERGGYEQYF.

The chain has TRBV18 and TRBJ2-5, with D maybe TRBD2 (6 bases). The V and J ends lost 6 bases and 3 bases respectively, with 14 bases between them. CDR1 is KGHSH and CDR2 is LQKENI in the germline V gene. This CDR3 is 14 amino acids long. For the CDR3, the DNA is TGTGCCAGCTCCCACGGGACTGCTGAAGAGACCCAGTACTTC. It specifies CASSHGTAEETQYF.

This chain links TRBV27 with TRBJ1-6; the D is unclear. This CDR3 spans 13 amino acids. Germline V gene lookup returns CDR1 MNHEY and CDR2 SMNVEV (reference sequence). Trimming cost V 3 bases and J 10 bases, with 10 bases left between them. This chain's CDR3 is CASSLGRLSPLHF. In DNA form, the CDR3 reads TGTGCCAGCAGTTTGGGCCGGTTGTCACCCCTCCACTTT.